This TCR beta chain was identified during a study of lymphopenia after photon versus proton radiotherapy. The V and J ends lost 0 bases and 4 bases respectively, with 18 bases between them. The CDR3 loop spans 17 amino acids. Germline V gene data show CDR1 as SGHRS and CDR2 as YFSETQ. A single count supports this clone. The data were produced by immunoSEQ multiplex PCR, yet TCRdb's version contains in-frame clones alone and is incomplete. The data hold 50,000 to 60,000 clones, with 92% observed a single time. The chain links TRBV5-1 to TRBJ2-3, with D perhaps matching TRBD1 (5 bases). The source is a woman in her 40s with cholangiocarcinoma. This sample comprised peripheral blood, obtained from a patient treated with photon-based radiotherapy. CDR3 coding DNA: TGCGCCAGCAGCTTGGGGCCCGCAGGGCTACGTCCAGATACGCAGTATTTT. Its protein is CASSLGPAGLRPDTQYF.